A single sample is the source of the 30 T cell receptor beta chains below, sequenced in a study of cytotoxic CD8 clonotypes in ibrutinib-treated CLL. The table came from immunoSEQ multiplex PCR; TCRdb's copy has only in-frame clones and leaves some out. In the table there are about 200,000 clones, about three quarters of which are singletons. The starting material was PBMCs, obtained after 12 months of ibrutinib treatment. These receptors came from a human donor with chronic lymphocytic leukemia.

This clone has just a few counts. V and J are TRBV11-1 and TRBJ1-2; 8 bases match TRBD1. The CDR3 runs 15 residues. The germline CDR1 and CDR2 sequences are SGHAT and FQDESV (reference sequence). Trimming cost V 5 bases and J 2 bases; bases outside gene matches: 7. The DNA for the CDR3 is TGTGCCAGCAGCGGACACAGGGGGTCCAACTATGGCTACACCTTC. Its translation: CASSGHRGSNYGYTF.

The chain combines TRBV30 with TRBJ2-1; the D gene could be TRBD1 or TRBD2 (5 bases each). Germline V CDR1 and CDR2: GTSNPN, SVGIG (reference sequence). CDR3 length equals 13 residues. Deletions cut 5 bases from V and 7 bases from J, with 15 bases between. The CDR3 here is CAWFEWGKNEQFF. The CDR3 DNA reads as TGTGCCTGGTTCGAGTGGGGGAAGAATGAGCAGTTCTTC.

The CDR3 bases are TGTGCCAGCAGCCCCCGGACTAGCGGGGCCTATGAGCAGTTCTTC. It encodes CASSPRTSGAYEQFF. The chain recombines TRBV9 with TRBJ2-1; TRBD2 aligns across 12 bases. From germline, CDR1 is SGDLS and CDR2 YYNGEE. The CDR3 contains 15 residues. V was pared by 4 bases and J by 8 bases, with 7 bases of the junction left unmatched. The entire variable domain, with the rest obtained from reference TRBV9 and TRBJ2-1, is as follows: DSGVTQTPKHLITATGQRVTLRCSPRSGDLSVYWYQQSLDQGLQFLIQYYNGEERAKGNILERFSAQQFPDLHSELNLSSLELGDSALYFCASSPRTSGAYEQFFGPGTRLTVL.

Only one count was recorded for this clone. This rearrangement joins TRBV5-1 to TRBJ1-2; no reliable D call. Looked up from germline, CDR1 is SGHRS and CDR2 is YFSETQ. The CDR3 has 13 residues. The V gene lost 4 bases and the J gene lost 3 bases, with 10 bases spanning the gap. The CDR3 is CASSPATDYGYTF. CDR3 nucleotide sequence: TGCGCCAGCAGCCCCGCCACAGACTATGGCTACACCTTC.

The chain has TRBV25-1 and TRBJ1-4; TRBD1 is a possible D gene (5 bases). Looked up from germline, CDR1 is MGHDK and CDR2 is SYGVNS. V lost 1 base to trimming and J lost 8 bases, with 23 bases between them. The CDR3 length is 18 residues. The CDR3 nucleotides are TGTGCCAGCAGTGAATGGAAAGGGACCGCCAGGGCTAGGGAAAAACTGTTTTTT. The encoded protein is CASSEWKGTARAREKLFF.

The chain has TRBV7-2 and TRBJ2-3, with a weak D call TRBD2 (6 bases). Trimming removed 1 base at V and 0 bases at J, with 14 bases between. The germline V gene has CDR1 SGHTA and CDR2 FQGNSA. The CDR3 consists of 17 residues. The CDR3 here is CASSLVLISGSTDTQYF. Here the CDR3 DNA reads TGTGCCAGCAGCTTAGTTCTCATCAGCGGGAGCACAGATACGCAGTATTTT.

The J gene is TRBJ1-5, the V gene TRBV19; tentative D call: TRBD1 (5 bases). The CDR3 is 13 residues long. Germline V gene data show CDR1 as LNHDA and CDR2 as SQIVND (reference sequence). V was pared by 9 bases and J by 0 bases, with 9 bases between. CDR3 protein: CASGRGSNQPQHF. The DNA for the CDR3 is TGTGCCAGCGGAAGGGGTAGCAATCAGCCCCAGCATTTT. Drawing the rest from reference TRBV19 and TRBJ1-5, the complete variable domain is DGGITQSPKYLFRKEGQNVTLSCEQNLNHDAMYWYRQDPGQGLRLIYYSQIVNDFQKGDIAEGYSVSREKKESFPLTVTSAQKNPTAFYLCASGRGSNQPQHFGDGTRLSIL.

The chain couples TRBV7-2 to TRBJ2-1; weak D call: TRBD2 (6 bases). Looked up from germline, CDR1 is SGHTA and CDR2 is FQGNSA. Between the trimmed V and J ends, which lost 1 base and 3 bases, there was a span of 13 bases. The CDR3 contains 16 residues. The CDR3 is CASSLGGSGLYNEQFF. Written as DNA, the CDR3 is TGTGCCAGCAGCTTAGGGGGGAGCGGGCTCTACAATGAGCAGTTCTTC.

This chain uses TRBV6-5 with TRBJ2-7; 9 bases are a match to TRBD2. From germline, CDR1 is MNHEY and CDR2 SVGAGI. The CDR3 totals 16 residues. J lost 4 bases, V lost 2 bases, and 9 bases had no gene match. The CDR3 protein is CASSYRAGGVSYEQYF. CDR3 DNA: TGTGCCAGCAGTTACAGGGCGGGAGGGGTTTCGTACGAGCAGTACTTC.

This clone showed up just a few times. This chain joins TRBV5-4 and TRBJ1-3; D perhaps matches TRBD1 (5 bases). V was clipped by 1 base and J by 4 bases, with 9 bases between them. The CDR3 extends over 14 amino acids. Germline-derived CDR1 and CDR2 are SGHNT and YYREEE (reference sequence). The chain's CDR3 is CASSLTGRGNTIYF. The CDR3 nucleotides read TGTGCCAGCAGCTTGACGGGGCGAGGAAACACCATATATTTT. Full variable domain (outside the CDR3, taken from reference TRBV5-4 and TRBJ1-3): ETGVTQSPTHLIKTRGQQVTLRCSSQSGHNTVSWYQQALGQGPQFIFQYYREEENGRGNFPPRFSGLQFPNYSSELNVNALELDDSALYLCASSLTGRGNTIYFGEGSWLTVV.

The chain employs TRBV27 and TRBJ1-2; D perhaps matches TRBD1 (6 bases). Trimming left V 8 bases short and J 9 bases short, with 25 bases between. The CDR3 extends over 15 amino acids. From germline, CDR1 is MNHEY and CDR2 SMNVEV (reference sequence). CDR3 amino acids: CASGPHPPGAQRYTF. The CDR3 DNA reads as TGTGCCAGCGGTCCTCATCCCCCGGGGGCTCAACGCTACACCTTC.

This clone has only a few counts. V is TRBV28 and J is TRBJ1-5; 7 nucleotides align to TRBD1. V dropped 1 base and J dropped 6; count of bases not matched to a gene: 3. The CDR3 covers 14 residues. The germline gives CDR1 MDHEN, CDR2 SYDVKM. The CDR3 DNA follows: TGTGCCAGCAGTTTATCAGGGGGATTTCAGCCCCAGCATTTT. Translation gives CASSLSGGFQPQHF.

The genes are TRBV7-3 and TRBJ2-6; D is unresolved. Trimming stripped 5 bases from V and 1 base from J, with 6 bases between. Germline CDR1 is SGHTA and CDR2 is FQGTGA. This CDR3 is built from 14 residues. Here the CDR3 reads CASSRGSGANVLTF. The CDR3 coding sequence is TGTGCCAGCAGCAGAGGATCTGGGGCCAACGTCCTGACTTTC.

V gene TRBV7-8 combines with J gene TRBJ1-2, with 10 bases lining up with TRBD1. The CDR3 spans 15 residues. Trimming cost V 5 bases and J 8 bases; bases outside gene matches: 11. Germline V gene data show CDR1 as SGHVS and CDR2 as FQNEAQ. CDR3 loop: CASSPRGTGAGGYTF. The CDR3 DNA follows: TGTGCCAGCAGCCCCAGGGGGACAGGGGCCGGGGGCTACACCTTC.

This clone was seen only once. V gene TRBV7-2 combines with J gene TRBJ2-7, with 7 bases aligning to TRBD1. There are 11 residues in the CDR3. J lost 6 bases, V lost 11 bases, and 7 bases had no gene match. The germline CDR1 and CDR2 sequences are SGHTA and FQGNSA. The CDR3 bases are TGTGCCGGTTCGACAGGGACCGAGCAGTACTTC. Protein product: CAGSTGTEQYF.

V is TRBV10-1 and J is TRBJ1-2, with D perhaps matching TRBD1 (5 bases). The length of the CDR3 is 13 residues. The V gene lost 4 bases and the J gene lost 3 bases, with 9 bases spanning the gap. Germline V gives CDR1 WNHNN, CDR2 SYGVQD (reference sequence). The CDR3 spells CASSAQGDYGYTF. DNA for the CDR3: TGCGCCAGCAGTGCGCAAGGGGACTATGGCTACACCTTC.

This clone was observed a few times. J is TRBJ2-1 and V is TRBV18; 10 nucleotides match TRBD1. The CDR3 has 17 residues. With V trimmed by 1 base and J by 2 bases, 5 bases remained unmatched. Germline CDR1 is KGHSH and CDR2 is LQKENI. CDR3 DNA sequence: TGTGCCAGCTCACCACTTGCCGGGACAGGGGCCTACAATGAGCAGTTCTTC. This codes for CASSPLAGTGAYNEQFF.

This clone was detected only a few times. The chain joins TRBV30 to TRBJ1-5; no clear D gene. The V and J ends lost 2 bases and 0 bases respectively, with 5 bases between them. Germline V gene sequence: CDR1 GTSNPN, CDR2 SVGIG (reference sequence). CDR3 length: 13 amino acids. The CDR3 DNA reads TGTGCCTGGAGTATCGATAGCAATCAGCCCCAGCATTTT. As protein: CAWSIDSNQPQHF.

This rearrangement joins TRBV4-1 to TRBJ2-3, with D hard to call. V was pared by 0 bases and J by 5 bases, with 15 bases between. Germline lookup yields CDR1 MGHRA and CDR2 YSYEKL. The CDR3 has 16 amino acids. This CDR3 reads CASSQDVQFVGDTQYF. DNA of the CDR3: TGCGCCAGCAGCCAAGACGTACAGTTTGTAGGAGATACGCAGTATTTT.

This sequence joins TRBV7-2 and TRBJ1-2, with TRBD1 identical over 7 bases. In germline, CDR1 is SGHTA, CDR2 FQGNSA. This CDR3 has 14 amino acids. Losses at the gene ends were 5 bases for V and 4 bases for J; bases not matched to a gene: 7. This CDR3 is CASSLHRDSYGYTF. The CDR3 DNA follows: TGTGCCAGCAGCCTCCACCGGGACAGCTATGGCTACACCTTC.

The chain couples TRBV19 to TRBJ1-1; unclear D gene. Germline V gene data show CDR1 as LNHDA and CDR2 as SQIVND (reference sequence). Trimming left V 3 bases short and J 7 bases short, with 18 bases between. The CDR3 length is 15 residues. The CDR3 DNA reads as TGTGCCAGTAGTATCCCGGGAGGTAGGTCCCTTGAAGCTTTCTTT. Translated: CASSIPGGRSLEAFF.

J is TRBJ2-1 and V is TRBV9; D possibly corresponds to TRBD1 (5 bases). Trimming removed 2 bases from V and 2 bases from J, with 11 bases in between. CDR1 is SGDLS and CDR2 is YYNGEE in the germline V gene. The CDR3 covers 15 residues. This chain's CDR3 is CASSVQAGTYNEQFF. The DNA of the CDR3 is TGTGCCAGCAGCGTCCAGGCAGGGACCTACAATGAGCAGTTCTTC.

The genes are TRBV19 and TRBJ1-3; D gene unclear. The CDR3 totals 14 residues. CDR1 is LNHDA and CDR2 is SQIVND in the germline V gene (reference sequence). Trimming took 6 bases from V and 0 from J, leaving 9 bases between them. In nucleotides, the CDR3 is TGTGCCAGTAGCGGCATGAGCTCTGGAAACACCATATATTTT. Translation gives CASSGMSSGNTIYF. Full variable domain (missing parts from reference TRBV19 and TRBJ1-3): DGGITQSPKYLFRKEGQNVTLSCEQNLNHDAMYWYRQDPGQGLRLIYYSQIVNDFQKGDIAEGYSVSREKKESFPLTVTSAQKNPTAFYLCASSGMSSGNTIYFGEGSWLTVV.

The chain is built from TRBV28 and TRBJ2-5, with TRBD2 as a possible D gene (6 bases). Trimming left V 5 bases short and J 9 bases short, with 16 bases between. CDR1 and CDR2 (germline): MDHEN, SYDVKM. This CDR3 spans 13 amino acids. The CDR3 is CASSLTPPGAQYF. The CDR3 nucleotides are TGTGCCAGCAGTCTTACTCCACCGGGGGCCCAGTACTTC. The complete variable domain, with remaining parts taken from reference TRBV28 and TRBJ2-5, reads DVKVTQSSRYLVKRTGEKVFLECVQDMDHENMFWYRQDPGLGLRLIYFSYDVKMKEKGDIPEGYSVSREKKERFSLILESASTNQTSMYLCASSLTPPGAQYFGPGTRLLVL.

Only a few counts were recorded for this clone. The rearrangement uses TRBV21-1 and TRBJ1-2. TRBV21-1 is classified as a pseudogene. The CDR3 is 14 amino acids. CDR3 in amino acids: CASVGARRSGGYTF. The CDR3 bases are TGTGCCAGCGTCGGGGCGCGCAGGAGTGGCGGCTACACCTTC.

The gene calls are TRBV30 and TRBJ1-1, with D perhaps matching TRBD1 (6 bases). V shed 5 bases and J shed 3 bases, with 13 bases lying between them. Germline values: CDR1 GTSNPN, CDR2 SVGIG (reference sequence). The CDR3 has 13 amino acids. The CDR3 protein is CAWGRGSYTEAFF. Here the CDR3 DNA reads TGTGCCTGGGGCAGGGGAAGTTACACTGAAGCTTTCTTT.

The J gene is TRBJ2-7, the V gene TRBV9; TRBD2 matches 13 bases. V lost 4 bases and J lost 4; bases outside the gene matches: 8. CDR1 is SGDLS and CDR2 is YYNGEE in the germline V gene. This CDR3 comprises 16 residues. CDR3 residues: CASSPTQTSGRYEQYF. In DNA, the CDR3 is TGTGCCAGCAGCCCAACACAGACTAGCGGGAGGTACGAGCAGTACTTC.

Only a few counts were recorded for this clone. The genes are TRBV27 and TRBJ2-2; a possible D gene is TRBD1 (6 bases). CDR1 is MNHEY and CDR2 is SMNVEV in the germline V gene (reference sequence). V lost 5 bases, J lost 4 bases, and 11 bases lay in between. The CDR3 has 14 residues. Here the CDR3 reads CASSPQGITGELFF. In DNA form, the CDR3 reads TGTGCCAGCAGTCCACAGGGAATCACCGGGGAGCTGTTTTTT.

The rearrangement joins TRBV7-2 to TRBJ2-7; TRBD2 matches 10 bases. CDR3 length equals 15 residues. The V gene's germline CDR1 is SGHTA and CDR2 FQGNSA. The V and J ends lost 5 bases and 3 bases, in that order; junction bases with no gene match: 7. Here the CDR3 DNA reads TGTGCCAGCAGCCCCTCGGGACTAGCGTACTACGAGCAGTACTTC. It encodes CASSPSGLAYYEQYF.

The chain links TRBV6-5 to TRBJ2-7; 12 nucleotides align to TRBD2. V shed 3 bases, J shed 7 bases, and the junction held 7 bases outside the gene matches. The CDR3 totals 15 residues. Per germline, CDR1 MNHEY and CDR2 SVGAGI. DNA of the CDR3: TGTGCCAGCAGTTATTCTAGCGGGAGGGCCACGGAGCAGTACTTC. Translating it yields CASSYSSGRATEQYF.